Listed below are T cell receptor beta chains from one sample, sequenced in a study of a mutant IDH1 vaccine in newly diagnosed glioma. This table comes from immunoSEQ multiplex PCR, and its TCRdb copy is limited to in-frame clones, with some not included. Found here are roughly 110,000 clones, 75% to 90% of them singletons; the top ten hold more than 0.55%. No antigen has been identified for these receptors. Sample: PBMCs, taken from a glioma patient whose treatment included an IDH1 peptide vaccine. The receptors come from a woman in her 50s with glioma. Each CDR3 is given with its conserved first and last residue. Fields, in order: CDR3 DNA, CDR3 protein, D gene, clone size, V gene, J gene. D genes are given only for firm matches. Rows may omit the clone size; those that give it use once, few, many or a size class.

CDR3 DNA: TGTGCCAGCAGCTTAGGGTTGAGGACAGGACCCTACACCTTC
CDR3 protein: CASSLGLRTGPYTF
D gene: TRBD1
clone size: .
V gene: TRBV11-2
J gene: TRBJ1-2

CDR3 DNA: TGTGCCAGCAGCTTGGGGGCCCCCCTACAGTGGAACACTGAAGCTTTCTTT
CDR3 protein: CASSLGAPLQWNTEAFF
D gene: .
clone size: .
V gene: TRBV5-5
J gene: TRBJ1-1

CDR3 DNA: TGTGCCAGCAGCTTAGGGCGGACCGACTACAATGAGCAGTTCTTC
CDR3 protein: CASSLGRTDYNEQFF
D gene: .
clone size: .
V gene: TRBV7-9
J gene: TRBJ2-1

CDR3 DNA: TGTGCCAGCAGCGCTACAGGGGAGATACGAGGTACTGAAGCTTTCTTT
CDR3 protein: CASSATGEIRGTEAFF
D gene: TRBD1
clone size: .
V gene: TRBV7-9
J gene: TRBJ1-1

CDR3 DNA: TGTGCCTGGAGGTACAGCGGGAACACTGAAGCTTTCTTT
CDR3 protein: CAWRYSGNTEAFF
D gene: .
clone size: .
V gene: TRBV30
J gene: TRBJ1-1

CDR3 DNA: TGTGCCAGCAGCTTGGACGAAAGGAGCTCCTACGAGCAGTACTTC
CDR3 protein: CASSLDERSSYEQYF
D gene: .
clone size: .
V gene: TRBV5-4
J gene: TRBJ2-7

CDR3 DNA: TGTGCCAGCAGTTGGACAGTAAGCAATCAGCCCCAGCATTTT
CDR3 protein: CASSWTVSNQPQHF
D gene: .
clone size: .
V gene: TRBV6-1
J gene: TRBJ1-5

CDR3 DNA: TGTGCCTGGAGTCTATGGGATCAGCCCCAGCATTTT
CDR3 protein: CAWSLWDQPQHF
D gene: .
clone size: .
V gene: TRBV30
J gene: TRBJ1-5

CDR3 DNA: TGTGCCAGCAACCCGGACCTGGGGTTATCCTACGAGCAGTACTTC
CDR3 protein: CASNPDLGLSYEQYF
D gene: .
clone size: .
V gene: TRBV7-2
J gene: TRBJ2-7

CDR3 DNA: TGTGCCAGCAGCAAGAGCGTAGCGGGAGGGAATACGCAGTATTTT
CDR3 protein: CASSKSVAGGNTQYF
D gene: TRBD2
clone size: .
V gene: TRBV7-9
J gene: TRBJ2-3

CDR3 DNA: TGTGCCAGCAGACCGACAGGGGGTAGTCCAGCTTTCTTT
CDR3 protein: CASRPTGGSPAFF
D gene: TRBD1
clone size: .
V gene: TRBV6-6
J gene: TRBJ1-1

CDR3 DNA: TGTGCCAGCATTGGACAGGGGCCTTACGAGCAGTACTTC
CDR3 protein: CASIGQGPYEQYF
D gene: TRBD1
clone size: .
V gene: TRBV2
J gene: TRBJ2-7

CDR3 DNA: TGTGCCAGCAGCTTAGGCGGAGGGGGAGCCTACGAGCAGTACTTC
CDR3 protein: CASSLGGGGAYEQYF
D gene: .
clone size: few
V gene: TRBV11-2
J gene: TRBJ2-7

CDR3 DNA: TGCGCCAGCAGCTCGGAGCCCCCTCGCACTTACGAGCAGTACTTC
CDR3 protein: CASSSEPPRTYEQYF
D gene: .
clone size: .
V gene: TRBV5-1
J gene: TRBJ2-7

CDR3 DNA: TGTGCCAGCAGCTTAAATGCAGGGCCCCGAGAGACCCAGTACTTC
CDR3 protein: CASSLNAGPRETQYF
D gene: .
clone size: once
V gene: TRBV7-3
J gene: TRBJ2-5

CDR3 DNA: TGTGCCATCGACAGAAGCTCTGGAAACACCATATATTTT
CDR3 protein: CAIDRSSGNTIYF
D gene: .
clone size: once
V gene: TRBV2
J gene: TRBJ1-3

CDR3 DNA: TGTGCCAGTAGAACGTTAACTAGCAATCAGCCCCAGCATTTT
CDR3 protein: CASRTLTSNQPQHF
D gene: .
clone size: .
V gene: TRBV19
J gene: TRBJ1-5

CDR3 DNA: TGTGCCAGCAGTGAAGCGCTTCGTTTAGCGGGAGCTGATACGCAGTATTTT
CDR3 protein: CASSEALRLAGADTQYF
D gene: TRBD2
clone size: .
V gene: TRBV2
J gene: TRBJ2-3

CDR3 DNA: TGCAGCGTTGACGCGACAAGACAGTACTACGAGCAGTACTTC
CDR3 protein: CSVDATRQYYEQYF
D gene: .
clone size: .
V gene: TRBV29-1
J gene: TRBJ2-7

CDR3 DNA: TGCAGCGTTGAAGATGGAGGCAGGGGATGGGGGACTGAAGCTTTCTTT
CDR3 protein: CSVEDGGRGWGTEAFF
D gene: .
clone size: few
V gene: TRBV29-1
J gene: TRBJ1-1

CDR3 DNA: TGTGCCAGCAGTGAAGGCGGCGGGAGCTACGAGCAGTACTTC
CDR3 protein: CASSEGGGSYEQYF
D gene: TRBD2
clone size: .
V gene: TRBV6-1
J gene: TRBJ2-7

CDR3 DNA: TGTGCCACCGGAGGGAGCTCATTCACTGAAGCTTTCTTT
CDR3 protein: CATGGSSFTEAFF
D gene: .
clone size: .
V gene: TRBV28
J gene: TRBJ1-1

CDR3 DNA: TGTGCCAGCAGCTTCGTCCAGGGGACAGTAGAGACCCAGTACTTC
CDR3 protein: CASSFVQGTVETQYF
D gene: TRBD1
clone size: .
V gene: TRBV11-2
J gene: TRBJ2-5